This entry concerns a single T cell receptor (beta chain). Other DNA sequences within the sample encode an identical CDR3. The data belong to a study of shared clonotypes between healthy human individuals. Repertoires were generated with immunoSEQ multiplex PCR, while TCRdb's copy carries only in-frame clones and drops some. The sample contains 550,000 to 800,000 clones, around 67% of which appear only once. CDR1 is KGHSH, CDR2 LQKENI, per germline. The length of the CDR3 is 15 residues. V trimming: 3 bases; J trimming: 4 bases; junction bases outside the gene matches: 2. The donors, healthy adults who were HIV-negative, had experienced no recent acute infections or vaccinations.

Sequencing was carried out using memory CD4+ T cells sorted from blood. The sample's subset: CD45RA-negative fraction. The receptor was derived from a woman under 40 in good health. V and J are TRBV18 and TRBJ2-1; TRBD2 matches 11 bases. CDR3 nucleotides: TGTGCCAGCTCACCGGGGACTAGCGGTTACAATGAGCAGTTCTTC. It is translated as CASSPGTSGYNEQFF.